This TCR beta chain was sequenced during a study of T-cell reconstitution after alpha-beta-depleted transplantation in children. As it was prepared, the TCRbeta library received unique molecular identifiers. TCRdb passed the PCR reads through MiXCR, listing each CDR3 protein once. The sample shows about 690,000 distinct CDR3 sequences, over 15% of them seen only once. Trimming stripped 0 bases from V and 8 bases from J, with 10 bases between. The CDR3 is made up of 14 amino acids. Per germline, CDR1 MGHDK and CDR2 SYGVNS. The clonotype was recovered from a human donor who donated a stem cell graft to a child with acute myeloid leukemia. The rearrangement links TRBV25-1 to TRBJ1-4, with no clear D. This specimen was PBMCs from the stem cell graft donor, taken from the stem cell graft. CDR3 amino acids: CASSEYSTAEKLFF. In DNA, the CDR3 is TGTGCCAGCAGTGAATACTCGACGGCAGAAAAACTGTTTTTT.